These T cell receptor beta chains were read from a single sample in a study of long-term antiretroviral therapy in people with HIV. Only in-frame clones appear in the TCRdb table, and some are missing; sequencing was by immunoSEQ multiplex PCR. The data contain tens of thousands of clones, roughly nine tenths of them singletons. Source: unsorted PBMCs, taken 1.2 years after starting antiretroviral therapy. Source of these receptors: a woman aged 45-59 years with HIV. Each CDR3 is given with its conserved first and last residue. A D gene is named only where the DNA matches it firmly. Clone size is stated in some rows and not others, as once, few, many or a class when expanded.

>.|TRBJ1-1|.|TRBV11-3
TGTGCCAGCAGCTTAGACAGCAACACTGAAGCTTTCTTT
CASSLDSNTEAFF
>.|TRBJ1-2|TRBD1|TRBV6-6
TGTGCCAGCAGCCTGACAGGGCCCTATGGCTACACCTTC
CASSLTGPYGYTF
>.|TRBJ1-2|TRBD1|TRBV5-6
TGTGCCAGCAGATCCCAAGGACAGGGGTTGAATGGCTACACCTTC
CASRSQGQGLNGYTF
>.|TRBJ2-5|.|TRBV7-9
TGTGCCAGCAGCCCGAAAGCCCAAGAGACCCAGTACTTC
CASSPKAQETQYF
>.|TRBJ2-2|TRBD2|TRBV11-3
TGTGCCAGCAGCTTAACCGCGGGGGATCATTTTTCCGGGGAGCTGTTTTTT
CASSLTAGDHFSGELFF
>.|TRBJ2-1|TRBD2|TRBV2
TGTGCCAGCAGCCTCGGACTAGCGGGGGCCCAGGGGCAGTTCTTC
CASSLGLAGAQGQFF
>.|TRBJ2-7|TRBD1|TRBV5-1
TGCGCCAGCAGGGAAGGGGGCGGAATCTACGAGCAGTACTTC
CASREGGGIYEQYF
>once|TRBJ2-2|TRBD1|TRBV6-5
TGTGCCAGCAGTTACCGGGACAGGGTAACCGGGGAGCTGTTTTTT
CASSYRDRVTGELFF
>.|TRBJ2-6|.|TRBV7-8
TGTGCCAGCAGCTTAGCCACCCTAAGACGGAGCTTTAGCTCTGGGGCCAACGTCCTGACTTTC
CASSLATLRRSFSSGANVLTF
>.|TRBJ2-7|.|TRBV7-9
TGTGCCAGCAGCCGGGACGGCTCCTACGAGCAGTACTTC
CASSRDGSYEQYF
>.|TRBJ1-2|.|TRBV4-3
TGCGCCAGCAGCCAAGATCGGTGGGGAGGCTATGGCTACACCTTC
CASSQDRWGGYGYTF
>.|TRBJ2-2|.|TRBV18
TGTGCCAGCCATAGGGGGACACCTACACCGAACACCGGGGAGCTGTTTTTT
CASHRGTPTPNTGELFF
>.|TRBJ1-1|TRBD1|TRBV10-3
TGTGCCATCAGTGGACAGGGGGGGAACACTGAAGCTTTCTTT
CAISGQGGNTEAFF
>.|TRBJ2-1|.|TRBV9
TGTGCCAGCAGCGTAGTTCCAGATTCCTACAATGAGCAGTTCTTC
CASSVVPDSYNEQFF
>.|TRBJ1-2|.|TRBV4-1
TGCGCCAGCAGCCAACCGGGACGTTATTATGGCTACACCTTC
CASSQPGRYYGYTF
>.|TRBJ1-1|.|TRBV11-2
TGTGCCAGCAGCTTAGAGAGTAGGACTGAAGCTTTCTTT
CASSLESRTEAFF
>.|TRBJ1-1|.|TRBV30
TGTGCCTGGAGTTCCGGCAGGGCGAACACTGAAGCTTTCTTT
CAWSSGRANTEAFF
>.|TRBJ1-3|TRBD1|TRBV6-5
TGTGCCAGCAGTTACACACAGGGGTCCGCTGGAAACACCATATATTTT
CASSYTQGSAGNTIYF
>once|TRBJ2-5|TRBD2|TRBV7-2
TGTGCCAGCCGCCGTGGGCAACTACTAGCGGGGACGGCGGAGACCCAGTACTTC
CASRRGQLLAGTAETQYF
>.|TRBJ2-7|TRBD2|TRBV29-1
TGCAGCGTGACCACCGGGGGGAACGAGCAGTACTTC
CSVTTGGNEQYF
>.|TRBJ1-2|TRBD1|TRBV9
TGTGCCAGCAGCGCCGGGACAGGGGCTTCGGTTGACTATGGCTACACCTTC
CASSAGTGASVDYGYTF
>.|TRBJ2-7|TRBD2|TRBV15
TGTGCCACCAGCAGGAACCTCGGGGGGGCGCGGGAGCAGTACTTC
CATSRNLGGAREQYF
>.|TRBJ2-1|.|TRBV7-3
TGTGCCAGCAGCCCGTCGTCGGGGCCGAGCTCCTACAATGAGCAGTTCTTC
CASSPSSGPSSYNEQFF
>.|TRBJ1-4|.|TRBV5-4
TGTGCCAGCAGCACCCAAACAGGGCAAACTAATGAAAAACTGTTTTTT
CASSTQTGQTNEKLFF